This TCR beta chain emerged from a study of technical replicates of blood from a few donors. This CDR3 has 13 residues. V shed 9 bases and J shed 0 bases, with 12 bases lying between them. Germline CDR1 and CDR2: SEHNR and FQNEAQ (reference sequence). The protocol was immunoSEQ multiplex PCR, while the TCRdb copy is restricted to in-frame clones and leaves out a portion. The table includes about 86,000 clones, 95% to 96% detected once. The clonotype originates from a human donor in good health. The chain links TRBV7-9 to TRBJ2-7; tentatively, D is TRBD1 (6 bases). The sequenced sample was T cells isolated from PBMCs. CDR3 in amino acids: CASFRDNSYEQYF. CDR3 bases: TGTGCCAGTTTCCGGGACAACTCCTACGAGCAGTACTTC. Looking up the rest from reference TRBV7-9 and TRBJ2-7 gives the full variable domain: DTGVSQNPRHKITKRGQNVTFRCDPISEHNRLYWYRQTLGQGPEFLTYFQNEAQLEKSRLLSDRFSAERPKGSFSTLEIQRTEQGDSAMYLCASFRDNSYEQYFGPGTRLTVT.